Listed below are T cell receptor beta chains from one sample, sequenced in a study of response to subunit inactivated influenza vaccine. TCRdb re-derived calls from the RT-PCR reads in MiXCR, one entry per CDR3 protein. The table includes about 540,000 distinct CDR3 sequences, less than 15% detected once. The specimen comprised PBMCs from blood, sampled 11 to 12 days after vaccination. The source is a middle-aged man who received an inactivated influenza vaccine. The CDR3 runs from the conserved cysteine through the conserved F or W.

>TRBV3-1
CASSGGSTEAFF
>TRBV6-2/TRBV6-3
CASSYSYSANQPQHF
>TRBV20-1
CSARNGELFF
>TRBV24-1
CATSDSYSGQRTGELFF
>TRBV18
CASSGHAGETQYF
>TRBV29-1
CSVAGTLYNEQFF
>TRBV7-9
CASSLALEEQYF
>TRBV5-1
CASSAGQGSTDTQYF
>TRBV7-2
CASSLRGTKADTQYF
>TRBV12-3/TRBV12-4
CASSDRQAQHF
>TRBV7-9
CASSSPSRGTSTDTQYF
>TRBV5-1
CASSLDGDALYEQYF
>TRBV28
CASSRFSLRRAPEQYF
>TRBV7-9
CASSTTSGYNEQFF
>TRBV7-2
CASSLLGRGGELFF
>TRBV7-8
CASSLLVHEQFF
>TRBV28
CASSLGAHREQETQYF
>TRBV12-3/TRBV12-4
CASSLTGDRGPVQFF
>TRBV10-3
CAISEGGQGYGYTF
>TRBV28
CASSSFRDSVVIQYF
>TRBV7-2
CASSLVAHDPRPQHF
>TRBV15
CATSPRLAGGPNPDTQYF
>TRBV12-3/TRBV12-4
CASSLGGRGRETQYF
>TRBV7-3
CASSPDGGLQNIQYF
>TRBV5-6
CASSLGENEQFF
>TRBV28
CASKSPEKNTEAFF
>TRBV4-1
CASRRLPGLAGAGTGELFF
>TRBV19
CASSKTGPKNIQYF
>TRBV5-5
CASSLSFSAYNEKLFF
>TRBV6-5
CASSYGRLNSPLHF
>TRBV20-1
CSARGGHGAYEQYF
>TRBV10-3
CAIKLAGDHTDTQYF
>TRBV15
CATSRPLSPAETQYF
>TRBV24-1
CATQGTGGRYLDEQFF
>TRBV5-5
CASSTSETQYF
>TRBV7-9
CASTPQGGNGYTF
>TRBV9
CASSVDATDTQYF
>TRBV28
CASRLGLQETQYF
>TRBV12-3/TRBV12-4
CASSLFQGENEKLFF
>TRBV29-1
CSVAYGQGSTDTQYF
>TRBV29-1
CSANQVLAGVTDTQYF
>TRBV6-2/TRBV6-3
CASRTGGSGTDTQYF
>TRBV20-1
CSASRSGEQYF
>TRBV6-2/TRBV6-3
CASSPQGVENIQYF
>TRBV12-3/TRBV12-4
CASSYGYGYTF
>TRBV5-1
CASSSRGTSGTNTKYF